Below are 13 T cell receptor beta chains sequenced from a single sample in a study of blood T cell repertoires in COVID-19. Profiled with immunoSEQ multiplex PCR; TCRdb holds only in-frame clones, not every one. This sample has roughly 430,000 clones; 88% occur once, and the top ten carry roughly 2%. Sequencing input: PBMCs or T cells enriched from blood (not recorded which). These receptors originate from a middle-aged woman with acute COVID-19.

Written as DNA, the CDR3 is TGTGCCAGCAGGGCAGGTGTCGGCTATGGCTACACCTTC. It translates to CASRAGVGYGYTF. V is TRBV6-5 and J is TRBJ1-2; D not resolved. V was clipped by 6 bases and J by 4 bases, with 12 bases between them. The CDR3 is made up of 13 amino acids. The germline CDR1 and CDR2 sequences are MNHEY and SVGAGI.

In its sample, this clone was seen once. The chain recombines TRBV18 with TRBJ1-2; a possible D gene is TRBD1 (6 bases). Per germline, CDR1 KGHSH and CDR2 LQKENI. Deletions cut 1 base from V and 2 bases from J, with 14 bases between. This CDR3 comprises 16 residues. CDR3: CASSPLLRGGNYGYTF. The DNA for the CDR3 is TGTGCCAGCTCACCACTTTTACGTGGGGGCAACTATGGCTACACCTTC.

The chain uses TRBV7-8 and TRBJ2-5, with D possibly matching TRBD2 (6 bases). This CDR3 has 13 residues. Trimming removed 7 bases at V and 2 bases at J, with 11 bases between. The germline V gene encodes CDR1 SGHVS and CDR2 FQNEAQ. CDR3 DNA sequence: TGTGCCAGCATCGCGGGACCTCAAGAGACCCAGTACTTC. Translation: CASIAGPQETQYF.

The chain carries TRBV2 and TRBJ2-3; 10 positions match TRBD2. Germline CDR1 and CDR2: SNHLY and FYNNEI. This CDR3 comprises 14 residues. The J segment lost 7 bases and the V segment lost 4 bases, leaving 5 bases of the junction unmatched. The CDR3 nucleotides are TGTGCCAGCAGTGTGGAAGCGGGGGGGTATACGCAGTATTTT. Encoded protein: CASSVEAGGYTQYF.

In DNA, the CDR3 is TGCGCCAGCAGCGACCCCACGAAGGGGGCGCAGTCCTACGAGCAGTACTTC. It translates to CASSDPTKGAQSYEQYF. The V call is TRBV4-1, the J call TRBJ2-7; TRBD1 aligns across 7 bases. V shed 5 bases, J shed 1 base, and the junction held 14 bases outside the gene matches. In germline, CDR1 is MGHRA, CDR2 YSYEKL. The CDR3 length is 17 residues.

The genes are TRBV2 and TRBJ2-7, with D possibly matching TRBD2 (7 bases). The V end was cut by 9 bases, the J end by 1 base, with 13 bases between. The CDR3 has 13 amino acids. Germline V gene data show CDR1 as SNHLY and CDR2 as FYNNEI. The CDR3 loop is CARGGLRSYEQYF. DNA for the CDR3: TGTGCCAGGGGGGGGCTGCGGTCCTACGAGCAGTACTTC.

V and J are TRBV3-1 (or the pseudogene TRBV3-2) and TRBJ2-2; D is possibly TRBD1 (6 bases). Trimming pared 5 bases from V and 5 bases from J, leaving 18 bases between. The CDR3 sequence is 16 residues long. Germline-derived CDR1 and CDR2 are LGHDT and YNNKEL (reference sequence). The CDR3 DNA follows: TGTGCCAGCAGCTATCTCCCCGTGCAGGGGACCGGGGAGCTGTTTTTT. Translating it yields CASSYLPVQGTGELFF.

This clone was counted once. The V and J genes are TRBV24-1 and TRBJ2-2, with unresolved D. This CDR3 spans 12 amino acids. V was pared by 9 bases and J by 6 bases, with 10 bases between. Germline V gene lookup returns CDR1 KGHDR and CDR2 SFDVKD. As DNA, the CDR3 is TGTGCCACCTCTCAAAGCGCCGGGGAGCTGTTTTTT. Its translation: CATSQSAGELFF.

The CDR3 loop is CASSLVGAYSNQPQHF. The CDR3 nucleotides are TGTGCCAGCAGCTTGGTGGGGGCATATAGCAATCAGCCCCAGCATTTT. V is TRBV5-8 and J is TRBJ1-5; D possibly corresponds to TRBD1 (6 bases). This CDR3 spans 16 amino acids. Germline V gene lookup returns CDR1 SGHTS and CDR2 YDEGEE. Trimming removed 0 bases from V and 0 bases from J, with 10 bases in between.

The V call is TRBV28, the J call TRBJ1-1, with D uncertain. V shed 3 bases and J shed 6 bases, with 8 bases lying between them. Germline V gene sequence: CDR1 MDHEN, CDR2 SYDVKM. This CDR3 has 12 residues. The DNA for the CDR3 is TGTGCCAGCAGTTTGAATGGCCCTGAAGCTTTCTTT. It encodes CASSLNGPEAFF.

The chain employs TRBV7-9 and TRBJ1-1; weak D call: TRBD1 (5 bases). Germline loops: CDR1 SEHNR, CDR2 FQNEAQ (reference sequence). The CDR3 spans 11 residues. V lost 7 bases and J lost 6, with 9 bases in between. In DNA, the CDR3 is TGTGCCAGCACCTCACAGGCTGAAGCTTTCTTT. Protein: CASTSQAEAFF. Drawing the rest from reference TRBV7-9 and TRBJ1-1, the complete variable domain is DTGVSQNPRHKITKRGQNVTFRCDPISEHNRLYWYRQTLGQGPEFLTYFQNEAQLEKSRLLSDRFSAERPKGSFSTLEIQRTEQGDSAMYLCASTSQAEAFFGQGTRLTVV.

This chain connects TRBV5-6 to TRBJ2-3; 14 bases map to TRBD2. Trimming at V came to 4 bases and at J to 7 bases, leaving 8 bases not matched to a gene. Germline-derived CDR1 and CDR2 are SGHDT and YYEEEE. This CDR3 is built from 16 residues. This CDR3 is CASSPGLAGGHYTQYF. In nucleotides, the CDR3 is TGTGCCAGCAGCCCAGGACTAGCGGGGGGACACTATACGCAGTATTTT.

This clone was seen a handful of times. V gene TRBV27 combines with J gene TRBJ1-1; no firm D call. The germline V and J ends were trimmed by 5 bases and 0 bases, with 7 bases remaining between them. This CDR3 has 13 amino acids. Germline lookup yields CDR1 MNHEY and CDR2 SMNVEV (reference sequence). CDR3 protein: CASSLQLNTEAFF. The CDR3 DNA is TGTGCCAGCAGTCTACAGTTGAACACTGAAGCTTTCTTT.